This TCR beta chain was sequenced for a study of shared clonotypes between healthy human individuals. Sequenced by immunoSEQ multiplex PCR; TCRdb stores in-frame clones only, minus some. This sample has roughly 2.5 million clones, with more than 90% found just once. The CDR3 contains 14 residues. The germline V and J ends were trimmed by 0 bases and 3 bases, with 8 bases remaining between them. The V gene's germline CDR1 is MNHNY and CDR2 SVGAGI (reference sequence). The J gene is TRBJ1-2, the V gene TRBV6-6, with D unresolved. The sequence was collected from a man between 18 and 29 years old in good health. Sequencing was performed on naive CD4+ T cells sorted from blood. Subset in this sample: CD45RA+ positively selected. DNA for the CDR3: TGTGCCAGCAGTTACTCGACTGACTACTATGGCTACACCTTC. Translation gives CASSYSTDYYGYTF.